A single sample is the source of the 6 T cell receptor beta chains below, sequenced in a study of T cells after yellow fever vaccination (dated by TCRdb to the late 2010s). Libraries were constructed by 5' RACE. Sequenced on an Illumina NovaSeq 6000. TCRdb passed the public sequencing reads through fastp at Q25 and MiXCR, retaining productive beta sequences. Every distinct CDR3 protein forms one entry, paired with its most common genes and DNA. In this sample the table shows 150,000 to 200,000 distinct CDR3 sequences, 8% to 13% of which occur a single time. The ten largest account for less than 40% of the sample. The treatment or condition label of this sample denotes: live attenuated yellow fever vaccine strain. The material was CD8+ T cells sorted from PBMCs, obtained 15 days after the yellow fever booster vaccination. The receptors shown here come from a man aged 18 to 29 who received the YFV17D yellow fever vaccine.

The chain is built from TRBV4-3 and TRBJ2-3, with 7 bases that match TRBD1. With 0 bases clipped from V and 5 bases from J, the junction kept 2 bases outside the gene matches. Germline V gene sequence: CDR1 LGHNA, CDR2 YSLEER. This CDR3 region has 14 residues. The CDR3 DNA follows: TGCGCCAGCAGCCAAGAGGCAGGGGGAGATACGCAGTATTTT. It translates to CASSQEAGGDTQYF.

The table lists this clonotype with a few counts. The genes are TRBV20-1 and TRBJ2-7; D unresolved. This CDR3 region has 12 residues. Per the germline V gene, CDR1 is DFQATT and CDR2 is SNEGSKA (reference sequence). V was trimmed by 3 bases and J by 4 bases, leaving 10 bases between them. CDR3 loop: CSASSLGYEQYF. DNA for the CDR3: TGCAGTGCTAGTTCCCTGGGTTACGAGCAGTACTTC.

This CDR3 is CASSLAAGGSTDTQYF. The DNA for the CDR3 is TGCGCCAGCAGCTTGGCCGCGGGGGGCAGCACAGATACGCAGTATTTT. The chain is built from TRBV5-1 and TRBJ2-3; 8 positions agree with TRBD2. CDR1 is SGHRS, CDR2 YFSETQ, per germline. The CDR3 extends over 16 amino acids. The J segment lost 0 bases and the V segment lost 0 bases, leaving 3 bases of the junction unmatched.

This clonotype was seen a few times. The J gene is TRBJ2-1, the V gene TRBV5-4, with D perhaps TRBD2 (6 bases). CDR1 is SGHNT, CDR2 YYREEE, per germline (reference sequence). The CDR3 sequence is 16 residues long. V was pared by 4 bases and J by 8 bases, with 22 bases between. The CDR3 bases are TGTGCCAGCAGCGATTTCCTCCGGGACTGGCCGCATGAGCAGTTCTTC. This translates into CASSDFLRDWPHEQFF.

The chain has TRBV20-1 and TRBJ1-6; 7 bases match TRBD1. V was clipped by 0 bases and J by 2 bases; unmatched bases: 4. CDR3 length: 16 amino acids. The germline CDR1 and CDR2 sequences are DFQATT and SNEGSKA (reference sequence). The CDR3 coding sequence is TGCAGTGCTAGAGACCCCGACAGGGCCTATAATTCACCCCTCCACTTT. It codes for CSARDPDRAYNSPLHF.

In its sample, this clonotype was seen many times. The genes are TRBV6-4 and TRBJ1-5; the D is unclear. This CDR3 comprises 13 residues. V gave up 4 bases and J gave up 1 base, with 5 bases separating them. The germline V gene has CDR1 MRHNA and CDR2 SNTAGT. This CDR3 reads CASSAGSNQPQHF. CDR3 in DNA: TGTGCCAGCAGTGCCGGGAGCAATCAGCCCCAGCATTTT.